Sequencing of this TCR beta chain was carried out in a study of shared clonotypes between healthy human individuals. Repertoires were generated with immunoSEQ multiplex PCR, while TCRdb's copy carries only in-frame clones and drops some. The top ten hold approximately 0.95% of the sample, which has around 1,000,000 clones, around 77% seen once. Points on this clone: It may be a read error: a sequence one base away is much more abundant.

The germline V gene encodes CDR1 SQVTM and CDR2 ANQGSEA. The V gene lost 6 bases and the J gene lost 0 bases, with 15 bases spanning the gap. This CDR3 has 14 amino acids. The chain joins TRBV29-1 to TRBJ2-7; D may be TRBD1 or TRBD2 (5 bases each). Sequencing was carried out using memory CD4+ T cells from PBMCs. Subset described: CD45RA-negative fraction. The source is a man aged 18 to 35 in good health. Some clones in this sample may be carry-over from other donors' samples. For the CDR3, the DNA is TGCAGCGTCAAGAGCAGGGACCACTCCTACGAGCAGTACTTC. Translation: CSVKSRDHSYEQYF.